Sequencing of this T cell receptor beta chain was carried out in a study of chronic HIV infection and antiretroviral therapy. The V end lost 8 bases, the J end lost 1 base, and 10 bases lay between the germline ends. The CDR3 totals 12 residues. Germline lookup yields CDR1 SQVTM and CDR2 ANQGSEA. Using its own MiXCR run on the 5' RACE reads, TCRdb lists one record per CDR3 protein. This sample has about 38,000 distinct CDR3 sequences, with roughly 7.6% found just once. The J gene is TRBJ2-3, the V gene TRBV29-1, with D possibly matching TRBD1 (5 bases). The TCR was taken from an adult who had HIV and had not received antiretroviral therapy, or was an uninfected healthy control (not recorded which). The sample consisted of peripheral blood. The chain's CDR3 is CSTRDGTDTQYF. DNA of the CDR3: TGCAGCACCAGGGATGGCACAGATACGCAGTATTTT.